The subject of this entry is one T cell receptor beta chain. A single record per CDR3 protein comes from TCRdb applying MiXCR to the RACE reads. Here the sample spans fewer than 150,000 distinct CDR3 sequences, approximately 10% being singletons. This sample was included in a study of human T cells and chemical hapten exposure. Germline loops: CDR1 MNHNY, CDR2 SVGAGI (reference sequence). CDR3 length equals 14 residues. V lost 6 bases to trimming and J lost 1 base, with 12 bases between them. The time point is: patch test 2, 6 weeks after DPC sensitization. The treatment was: therapeutic diphenylcyclopropenone sensitization with weekly scalp DPC.

V usage is TRBV6-6 and J usage is TRBJ2-5; D gene ambiguous. The sequence derives from a woman aged 50 to 65 with alopecia areata. Some clones in this sample may be carry-over from other donors' samples. Sequencing was performed on whole blood, taken in connection with sensitization to the hapten diphenylcyclopropenone (DPC). CDR3 sequence reads: CASSPPWGQETQYF. DNA for the CDR3: TGTGCCAGCAGCCCCCCCTGGGGCCAAGAGACCCAGTACTTC.